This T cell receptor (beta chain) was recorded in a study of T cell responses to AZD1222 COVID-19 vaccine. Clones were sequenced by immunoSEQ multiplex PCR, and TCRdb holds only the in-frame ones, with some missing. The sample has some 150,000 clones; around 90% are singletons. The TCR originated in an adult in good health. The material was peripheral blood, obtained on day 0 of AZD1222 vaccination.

The CDR3 coding sequence is TGTGCCAGCAGCCAAGTACGCGGCGGACTAGCGGGAGTAGGGAATCAAGAGACCCAGTACTTC. The encoded protein is CASSQVRGGLAGVGNQETQYF. V is TRBV3-1 (or the pseudogene TRBV3-2) and J is TRBJ2-5, with 13 bases identical to TRBD2. V trimming: 1 base; J trimming: 2 bases; junction bases outside the gene matches: 16. This CDR3 is built from 21 residues. Germline values: CDR1 LGHDT, CDR2 YNNKEL (reference sequence).